This TCR beta chain was obtained from a study of HIV-infected patients and healthy controls. This clonotype was observed a few times. Its antigen remains unidentified. cDNA was made from 500 ng RNA using alpha and beta constant primers. Each of the alpha and beta chains got its own library through chain-specific third strand synthesis with indices. TCRdb redid the calling of the 5' RACE reads with MiXCR, one entry per CDR3 protein. Found here are thousands of distinct CDR3 sequences, 8.7% of them singletons; the top ten hold roughly 23%. Follow-up blood was drawn about 14 weeks, roughly three months, after antiretroviral therapy began. The repertoire came from unfractionated whole blood and reflected all unsorted peripheral T cells. RNA came from around 2.3 ml of peripheral blood. Study-wide findings and caveats: Compared with healthy controls, HIV-infected patients showed less CDR3 sharing between individuals.

CDR1 and CDR2 (germline): SQVTM, ANQGSEA. The germline V and J ends were trimmed by 4 bases and 6 bases, with 26 bases remaining between them. The CDR3 contains 17 residues. The sample in question was blood, obtained during antiretroviral therapy. This receptor was obtained from an adult with HIV infection. This rearrangement joins TRBV29-1 to TRBJ2-3; TRBD1 or TRBD2 may be the D gene (6 bases each). The CDR3 DNA sequence: TGCAGCGTTGTTGGGTTAGCGGTTGACAGGTTACTTGATACGCAGTATTTT. Amino acid sequence: CSVVGLAVDRLLDTQYF.